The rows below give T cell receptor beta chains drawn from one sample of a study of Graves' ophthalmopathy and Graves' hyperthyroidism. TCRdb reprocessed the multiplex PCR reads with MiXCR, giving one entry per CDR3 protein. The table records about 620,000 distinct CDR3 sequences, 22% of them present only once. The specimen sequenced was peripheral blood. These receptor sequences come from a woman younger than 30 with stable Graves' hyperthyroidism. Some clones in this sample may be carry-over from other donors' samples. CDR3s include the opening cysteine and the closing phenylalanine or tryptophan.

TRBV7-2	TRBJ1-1	CASRGLGGNTEAFF
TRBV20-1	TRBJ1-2	CSASDGVHGYTF
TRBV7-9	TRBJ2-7	CASSHLLAGRYEQYF
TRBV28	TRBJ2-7	CASSPGGGFQQYF
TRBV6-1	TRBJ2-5	CASSPSGRAEETQYF
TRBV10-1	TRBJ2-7	CASSEGRDYEQYF
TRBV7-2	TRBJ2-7	CASSRGGGFYEQYF
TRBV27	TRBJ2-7	CACLPIWGQSYEQYF
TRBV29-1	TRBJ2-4	CSVEGKLAKNIQYF
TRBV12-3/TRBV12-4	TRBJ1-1	CAISGLMNTEAFF
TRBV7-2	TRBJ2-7	CASSLGLGASYEQYF
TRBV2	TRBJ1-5	CASKKASGNQPQHF
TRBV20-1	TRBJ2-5	CSARDGTSGGTGRGETQYF
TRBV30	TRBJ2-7	CASGAARGTYEQYF
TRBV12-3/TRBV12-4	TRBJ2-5	CASSSPGIETQYF
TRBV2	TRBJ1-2	CASGRDADYGYTF
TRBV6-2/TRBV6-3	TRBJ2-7	CASSYSPYVKGGQRYEQYF
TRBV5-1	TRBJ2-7	CASSLEGPGVDYEQYF
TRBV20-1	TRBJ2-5	CSAPSIRGQETQYF
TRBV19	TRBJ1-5	CASQDRRVEPQHF
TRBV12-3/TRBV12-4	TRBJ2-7	CASSSSSGSAYEQYF
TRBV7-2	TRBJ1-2	CASRRRDRWASGYTF
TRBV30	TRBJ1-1	CAWSLNYRGADTEAFF
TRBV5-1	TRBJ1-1	CASLGQGGTEAFF
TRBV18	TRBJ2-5	CASSPGQPGAQYF
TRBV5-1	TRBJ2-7	CASSLEGQGLYEQYF
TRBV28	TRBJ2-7	CASLRDTTSIQQYF
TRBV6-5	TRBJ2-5	CASSYSGASQETQYF
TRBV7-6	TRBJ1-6	CASSWTDSNSPLHF
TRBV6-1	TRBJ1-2	CASAGTGGGYGYTF
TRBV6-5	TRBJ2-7	CASSFPGTGGHEQYF
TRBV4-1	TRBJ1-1	CASSPEPGKRVNTEAFF
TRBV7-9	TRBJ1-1	CASSWDGGNTEAFF
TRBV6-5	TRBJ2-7	CASSYASYEQYF
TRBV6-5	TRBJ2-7	CASSSGTGTYEQYF
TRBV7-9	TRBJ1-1	CASSRSGTEAFF
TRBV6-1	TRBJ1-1	CASSDGRLNTEAFF
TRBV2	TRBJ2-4	CASSVSYSDIKYF
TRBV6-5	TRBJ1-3	CASSYARGSGNTIYF
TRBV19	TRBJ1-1	CASSMTGPSGSEAFF
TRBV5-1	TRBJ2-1	CASSLEGQGSYNEQFF
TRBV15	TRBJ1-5	CATSRDKQTYSNQPQHF
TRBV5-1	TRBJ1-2	CASGGADFYGYTF
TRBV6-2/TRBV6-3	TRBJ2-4	CASSYSRTGPKNIQYF
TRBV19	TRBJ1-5	CASSWDSGSNQPQHF
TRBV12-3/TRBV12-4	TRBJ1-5	CASTTGTAGQPQHF
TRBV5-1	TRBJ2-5	CATKEGPGNEVQYF
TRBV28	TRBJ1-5	CASSPSTVPSQHF
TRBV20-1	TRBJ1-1	CSARVREGQKNTEAFF
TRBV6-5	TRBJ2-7	CASSYSRSRGYEQYF
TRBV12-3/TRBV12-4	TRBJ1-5	CASSAGTGPFQPQHF
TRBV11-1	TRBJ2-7	CASSGGGEPYEQYF
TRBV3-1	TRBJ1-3	CASSQTDGGNTIYF
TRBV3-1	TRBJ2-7	CASSQSNEQYF